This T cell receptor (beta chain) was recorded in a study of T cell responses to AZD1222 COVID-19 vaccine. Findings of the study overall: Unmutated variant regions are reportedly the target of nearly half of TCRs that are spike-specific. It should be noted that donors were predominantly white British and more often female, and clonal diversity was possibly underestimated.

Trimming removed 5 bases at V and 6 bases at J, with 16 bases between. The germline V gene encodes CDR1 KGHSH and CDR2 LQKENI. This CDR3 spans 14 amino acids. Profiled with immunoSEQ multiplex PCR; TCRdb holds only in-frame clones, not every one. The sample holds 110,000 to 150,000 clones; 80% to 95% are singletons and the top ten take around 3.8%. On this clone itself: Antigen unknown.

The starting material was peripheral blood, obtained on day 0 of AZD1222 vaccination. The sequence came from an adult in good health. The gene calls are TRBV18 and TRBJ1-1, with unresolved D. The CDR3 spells CASSTKPGEPEAFF. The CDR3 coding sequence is TGTGCCAGCTCAACGAAACCTGGGGAACCTGAAGCTTTCTTT.